Sequencing of this T cell receptor (beta chain) was carried out in a study of blood T cell repertoires in COVID-19. The CDR3 totals 14 residues. Germline CDR1 is SNHLY and CDR2 is FYNNEI. Unmatched junction bases numbered 4, after V lost 6 bases and J lost 0 bases. The assay was immunoSEQ multiplex PCR, and TCRdb's table has in-frame clones only and misses some. The table shows about 200,000 clones, with about 86% occurring only once. The sequenced sample consisted of PBMCs or T cells enriched from blood (not recorded which). The source of this sequence is a woman under 40 who had been exposed to COVID-19. This sequence joins TRBV2 and TRBJ1-2; 7 bases fit TRBD1. The CDR3 DNA reads as TGTGCCAGCAGCCTACAGGGGCCTAACTATGGCTACACCTTC. The encoded protein is CASSLQGPNYGYTF.